Shown below are 12 T cell receptor beta chains from a single sample sequenced in a study of CD8+ T cells in alopecia areata listed by TCRdb under 2018. Receptors were amplified or captured by the immunoSEQ multiplex PCR assay. RNA was extracted from all samples and reverse transcribed into cDNA as template for TCR sequencing. This is the immuneACCESS table as TCRdb keeps it, with only in-frame sequences that have V and J called. A part of the clones is gone; compared with another copy, unresolved V genes explain less than half, and the rest is unexplained. Recorded for this sample are roughly 250,000 clones; approximately 60% of them occurred a single time. The ten largest clones take up 0.75% to 0.95% of the sample. The sample's treatment or condition label, in plain terms: oral pan-JAK inhibitor, 5-10 mg twice daily. Sequencing used CD4+ T cells sorted from blood, obtained at approximately week 52, from a patient treated with tofacitinib. The receptors were sampled from a human donor with alopecia areata.

This clone was recorded once. The chain employs TRBV7-2 and TRBJ2-4, with a weak D call TRBD1 (6 bases). The CDR3 extends over 15 amino acids. Per germline, CDR1 SGHTA and CDR2 FQGNSA. Deletions cut 4 bases from V and 8 bases from J, with 18 bases between. CDR3 DNA: TGTGCCAGCAGCTGGGTCCGGACAGAAAGGGACATTCAGTACTTC. Its protein is CASSWVRTERDIQYF. The variable domain in full, with the rest retrieved from reference TRBV7-2 and TRBJ2-4, is GAGVSQSPSNKVTEKGKDVELRCDPISGHTALYWYRQSLGQGLEFLIYFQGNSAPDKSGLPSDRFSAERTGGSVSTLTIQRTQQEDSAVYLCASSWVRTERDIQYFGAGTRLSVL.

There are a few counts of this clone. This chain uses TRBV27 with TRBJ1-6; D not certain. Germline CDR1 MNHEY, CDR2 SMNVEV (reference sequence). The V gene lost 5 bases and the J gene lost 0 bases, with 11 bases spanning the gap. CDR3 size: 16 residues. The CDR3 protein is CASSTTFSSYNSPLHF. The CDR3 DNA is TGTGCCAGCAGTACGACGTTTAGCTCCTATAATTCACCCCTCCACTTT.

This clone was observed a few times. The V call is TRBV18, the J call TRBJ1-1, with a tentative D call TRBD1 (5 bases). Trimming removed 6 bases at V and 4 bases at J, with 12 bases between. The CDR3 is 13 residues long. Germline CDR1 and CDR2: KGHSH and LQKENI. The CDR3 spells CASSRGGGTEAFF. In DNA form, the CDR3 reads TGTGCCAGCTCCCGGGGGGGAGGCACTGAAGCTTTCTTT.

The chain employs TRBV30 and TRBJ2-4; TRBD1 agrees at 8 bases. V dropped 0 bases and J dropped 8; count of bases not matched to a gene: 6. This CDR3 contains 14 residues. Germline V gene data show CDR1 as GTSNPN and CDR2 as SVGIG (reference sequence). The DNA for the CDR3 is TGTGCCTGGAGTGTGCACAGGGGGATTGACATTCAGTACTTC. It is translated as CAWSVHRGIDIQYF.

J is TRBJ2-3 and V is TRBV7-2; no definite D call. The CDR3 loop spans 13 amino acids. Between the trimmed V and J ends, which lost 6 bases and 1 base, there was a span of 8 bases. Germline V gene lookup returns CDR1 SGHTA and CDR2 FQGNSA. The DNA for the CDR3 is TGTGCCAGCAGAATTGATCGCACAGATACGCAGTATTTT. Translating it yields CASRIDRTDTQYF.

This clone was found once. V usage is TRBV13 and J usage is TRBJ2-1; D is perhaps TRBD1 or TRBD2 (5 bases each). The V end lost 2 bases, the J end lost 0 bases, and 8 bases lay between the germline ends. Germline values: CDR1 PRHDT, CDR2 FYEKMQ (reference sequence). The length of the CDR3 is 15 residues. This CDR3 is CASSLPGSSYNEQFF. The CDR3 bases are TGTGCCAGCAGCTTACCAGGGAGCTCCTACAATGAGCAGTTCTTC.

V and J are TRBV30 and TRBJ1-5; the D is unclear. The V and J ends lost 3 bases and 7 bases respectively, with 13 bases between them. The germline CDR1 and CDR2 sequences are GTSNPN and SVGIG (reference sequence). The length of the CDR3 is 13 residues. The CDR3 loop is CAWSDRRGQPQHF. The CDR3 DNA reads TGTGCCTGGAGCGATCGCCGGGGACAGCCCCAGCATTTT. The complete variable domain, with remaining parts taken from reference TRBV30 and TRBJ1-5, reads SQTIHQWPATLVQPVGSPLSLECTVEGTSNPNLYWYRQAAGRGLQLLFYSVGIGQISSEVPQNLSASRPQDRQFILSSKKLLLSDSGFYLCAWSDRRGQPQHFGDGTRLSIL.

The chain carries TRBV5-1 and TRBJ1-1; D is undetermined. CDR1 SGHRS and CDR2 YFSETQ come from the germline V gene. V lost 4 bases to trimming and J lost 3 bases, with 13 bases between them. There are 14 residues in the CDR3. This CDR3 reads CASSRAASDTEAFF. DNA for the CDR3: TGCGCCAGCAGCCGGGCCGCTTCTGACACTGAAGCTTTCTTT.

The V call is TRBV7-2, the J call TRBJ2-7; no clear D. The CDR3 is 13 amino acids. The germline V gene has CDR1 SGHTA and CDR2 FQGNSA. With 3 bases removed from V and 3 bases from J, the gap between germline ends came to 9 bases. The CDR3 DNA sequence: TGTGCCAGCAGCTTTTCTGGGCACTACGAGCAGTACTTC. Its translation: CASSFSGHYEQYF.

The genes are TRBV9 and TRBJ2-3; D is unresolved. Germline V CDR1 and CDR2: SGDLS, YYNGEE. The CDR3 length is 14 residues. V lost 4 bases, J lost 5 bases, and 14 bases lay in between. CDR3: CASSFGPAQDTQYF. The CDR3 nucleotides are TGTGCCAGCAGCTTCGGACCAGCACAAGATACGCAGTATTTT.

The chain joins TRBV13 to TRBJ2-3; D is perhaps TRBD2 (5 bases). The CDR3 runs 14 residues. Between the trimmed V and J ends, which lost 3 bases and 1 base, there was a span of 8 bases. CDR1 PRHDT and CDR2 FYEKMQ come from the germline V gene (reference sequence). Here the CDR3 DNA reads TGTGCCAGCAGCTTTTACGGGGGCACAGATACGCAGTATTTT. Translated: CASSFYGGTDTQYF.

There are a few counts of this clone. The gene calls are TRBV9 and TRBJ2-3; tentatively, D is TRBD2 (7 bases). The CDR3 loop spans 14 amino acids. Germline V lookup: CDR1 SGDLS, CDR2 YYNGEE. Trimming shortened V by 3 bases and J by 4 bases, and 12 bases separated the two germline ends. The CDR3 bases are TGTGCCAGCAGCGACCGCGGGGGCCCAGATACGCAGTATTTT. Its translation is CASSDRGGPDTQYF.